This T cell receptor (beta chain) was captured by sequencing in a study of beta chain features in type 1 diabetes (dated by TCRdb to 2016 to 2019). Regarding the research as a whole: No differences in mean age, gender distribution, total cell number or subset yield were found between patients and healthy donors. Across all samples, roughly 110,000,000 sorted cells were examined, and cell number per subset correlated strongly with RNA yield. In the study, TCRB repertoires of sorted circulating CD4+ T cell subsets from recently diagnosed type 1 diabetes patients were compared with those of matched healthy donors. Regulatory and stem cell-like memory subsets were obtained from only 8 patients and roughly 8 healthy donors, while naive and central memory subsets were obtained from all 28 donors.

Trimming removed 3 bases from V and 2 bases from J; the gene matches leave 4 bases unexplained. Based on the germline V gene, the CDR1 and CDR2 sequences are KGHSH and LQKENI. Inclusive of the bounding cysteine and phenylalanine, the CDR3 is 14 residues long. Solely the CDR3 DNA is kept, with 42 bases framed from the first base. A single peripheral blood draw of 95 to 150 mL on average was collected from each donor into heparinised tubes. Using a panel that included CD45RO, CCR7, CD25, CD127, CD95 and CD27, naive, central memory, regulatory and stem cell-like memory CD4+ T cells were sorted on a BD FACSAria II. All sorted populations exceeded 98% purity. PBMCs were isolated immediately by Lymphoprep density gradient centrifugation and stained directly without culture. To minimize batch effects, samples were stained and sorted in pairs, one healthy donor with one patient per experiment. The High Capacity cDNA Reverse Transcription Kit was used to reverse transcribe all of the isolated RNA, meaning that expressed TCRB transcripts were what got sequenced. Deep immunoSEQ sequencing was performed on naive, central memory and regulatory T cell samples, with an average of around 3.4 million total reads per sample. Sorted cells were lysed in RLT buffer and RNA was extracted with DNase-treated RNeasy Micro or Mini kits, depending on cell number. Each cell subset was processed on its own to prevent cross-contamination, while patient and healthy donor samples were processed together. The immunoSEQ multiplex PCR was used to amplify TCRB sequences from cDNA, yielding 87-bp fragments that span the CDR3 region. The amplicons were sequenced using the Illumina HiSeq platform. On the study's bioinformatics: Synthetic template baselines were used to correct PCR bias computationally, reads within Hamming distance 2 were collapsed, and singletons that could not be merged were discarded. By aligning reads against IMGT, V, D and J genes, CDR3 length, and insertions or deletions at six rearrangement sites were assigned. Within each subset, clonotype counts were normalized to the number of sorted cells before true diversity and Gini coefficients were calculated with the tcR R package. The overlap coefficient, calculated on TCRB nucleotide sequences, was used to quantify repertoire sharing. Out-of-frame TCRB sequences from naive cells were analyzed as a proxy for the pre-selection repertoire. TCRdb obtained this table from immuneACCESS and retained in-frame rearrangements with V and J assigned. These tables miss some clones; where compared with another copy, unresolved V genes account for less than half of the shortfall, and the remainder is unexplained. That table furnishes V, J and clone size, whereas the DNA furnished D and trimming. The sample has hundreds of thousands of clones on record, roughly an eighth of them singletons. The ten most abundant clones make up 0.046% of the sample.

This clone appeared a few times. The target of this receptor is not known. Base qualities are not provided; no much larger clone lies one nucleotide away. Results the study describes overall, beyond this receptor: Only small numbers of individuals were included in the HLA sub-analyses, which left unresolved whether HLA type had any influence on TCRB rearrangement. Sequencing cDNA rather than genomic DNA could over-represent highly expressing activated cells, although activation and CD3 levels did not differ between groups. Naive, central memory and regulatory TCRB repertoires appeared to be more similar among patients than among healthy donors. Shorter templates might have been favored by PCR, but patient and control samples were amplified and corrected together, so both groups would have been affected equally by any skew. At VDJ recombination sites, type 1 diabetes patients had fewer insertions and more deleted nucleotides, which implies abnormalities in thymic rearrangement. Type 1 diabetes patients showed a moderate but significant shortening of TCRB CDR3 length in all four CD4+ subsets.

The V gene is TRBV18 and the J gene is TRBJ2-7; 7 of the junction bases match TRBD2. This TCR derives from a woman younger than 30 in good health. Material: naive CD4+ T cells from blood. Reading the label with the study, this specimen's cell subset or site is: true naive CD4+ T cells. The CDR3 here reads CASSPLADPYEQYF. The bases read TGTGCCAGCTCACCCCTAGCGGACCCCTACGAGCAGTACTTC.